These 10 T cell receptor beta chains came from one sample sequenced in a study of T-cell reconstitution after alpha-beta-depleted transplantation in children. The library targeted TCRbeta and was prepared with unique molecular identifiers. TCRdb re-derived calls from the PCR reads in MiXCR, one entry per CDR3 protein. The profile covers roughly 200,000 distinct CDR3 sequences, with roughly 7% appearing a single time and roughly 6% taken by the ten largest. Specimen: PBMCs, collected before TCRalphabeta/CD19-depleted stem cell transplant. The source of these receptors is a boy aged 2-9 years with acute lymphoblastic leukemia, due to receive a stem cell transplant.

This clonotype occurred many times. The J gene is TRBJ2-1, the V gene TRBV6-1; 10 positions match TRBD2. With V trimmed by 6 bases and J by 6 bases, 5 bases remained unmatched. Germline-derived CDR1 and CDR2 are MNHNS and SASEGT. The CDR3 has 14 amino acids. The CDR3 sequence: CASRVAGGANEQFF. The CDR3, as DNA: TGTGCCAGCAGAGTAGCGGGGGGTGCCAATGAGCAGTTCTTC.

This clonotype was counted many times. CDR3 protein: CSVEGTGYTGELFF. CDR3 DNA: TGCAGCGTTGAGGGGACAGGGTATACCGGGGAGCTGTTTTTT. V usage is TRBV29-1 and J usage is TRBJ2-2; 9 nucleotides line up with TRBD1. Trimming at V came to 3 bases and at J to 5 bases, leaving 4 bases not matched to a gene. Germline loops: CDR1 SQVTM, CDR2 ANQGSEA. The CDR3 covers 14 residues.

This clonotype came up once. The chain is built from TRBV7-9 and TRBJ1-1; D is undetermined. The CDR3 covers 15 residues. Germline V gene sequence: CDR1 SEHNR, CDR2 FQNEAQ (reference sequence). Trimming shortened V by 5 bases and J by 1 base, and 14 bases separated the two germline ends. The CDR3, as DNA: TGTGCCAGCAGCCCCCGGGCCATGGAGAACACTGAAGCTTTCTTT. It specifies CASSPRAMENTEAFF.

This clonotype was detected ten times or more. The CDR3 reads CASSYGGSLYEQYF. DNA for the CDR3: TGTGCCAGCAGTTACGGGGGATCCCTCTACGAGCAGTACTTC. The chain recombines TRBV6-2 or TRBV6-3 with TRBJ2-7; D may match TRBD1 or TRBD2 (5 bases each). V was clipped by 2 bases and J by 3 bases, with 11 bases between them. This CDR3 has 14 residues. Germline V gives CDR1 MNHEY, CDR2 SVGEGT.

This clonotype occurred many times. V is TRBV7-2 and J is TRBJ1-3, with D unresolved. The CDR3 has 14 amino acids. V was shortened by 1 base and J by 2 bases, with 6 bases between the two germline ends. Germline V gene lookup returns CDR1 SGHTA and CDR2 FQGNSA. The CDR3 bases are TGTGCCAGCAGCTTAGGGCTTGCTGGAAACACCATATATTTT. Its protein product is CASSLGLAGNTIYF.

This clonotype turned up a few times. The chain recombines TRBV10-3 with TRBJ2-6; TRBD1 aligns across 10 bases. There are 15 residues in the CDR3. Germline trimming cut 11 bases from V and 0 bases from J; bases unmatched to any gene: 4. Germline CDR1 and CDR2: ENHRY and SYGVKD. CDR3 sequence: CAVRDRGSGANVLTF. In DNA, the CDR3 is TGTGCCGTCCGGGACAGGGGCTCTGGGGCCAACGTCCTGACTTTC.

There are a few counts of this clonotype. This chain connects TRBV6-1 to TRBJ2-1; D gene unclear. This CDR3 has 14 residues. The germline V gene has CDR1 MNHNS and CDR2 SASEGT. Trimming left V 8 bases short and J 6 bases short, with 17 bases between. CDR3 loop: CASPISGPCNEQFF. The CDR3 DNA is TGTGCCAGCCCGATTTCAGGTCCCTGCAATGAGCAGTTCTTC.

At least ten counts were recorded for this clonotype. The CDR3 is CASSPAMVGNEQFF. In DNA form, the CDR3 reads TGCGCCAGCAGCCCTGCTATGGTGGGCAATGAGCAGTTCTTC. This chain links TRBV4-3 with TRBJ2-1, with unresolved D. CDR1 and CDR2 from the germline V gene are LGHNA and YSLEER. Trimming stripped 4 bases from V and 6 bases from J, with 13 bases between. The CDR3 spans 14 residues.

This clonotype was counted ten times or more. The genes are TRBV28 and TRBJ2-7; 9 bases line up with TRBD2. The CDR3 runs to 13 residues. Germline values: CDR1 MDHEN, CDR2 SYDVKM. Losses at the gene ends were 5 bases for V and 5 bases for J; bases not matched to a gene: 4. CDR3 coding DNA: TGTGCCAGCAGTATAGCGGGAGTCCACGAGCAGTACTTC. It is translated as CASSIAGVHEQYF.

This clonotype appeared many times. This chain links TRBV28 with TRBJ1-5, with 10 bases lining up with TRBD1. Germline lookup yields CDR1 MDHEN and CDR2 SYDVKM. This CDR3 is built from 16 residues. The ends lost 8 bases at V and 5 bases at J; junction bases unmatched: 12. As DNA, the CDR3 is TGTGCCAGCGGGGGGACAGGGGCCCTACGGGATCAGCCCCAGCATTTT. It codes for CASGGTGALRDQPQHF.